This passage covers 21 T cell receptor beta chains from one sample sequenced in a study of regulatory T cells in long-lasting Graves disease. Relying on iRepertoire HTBI primers and Arm-PCR of CDR3 regions, the team built TCR beta libraries. TCRdb re-called the multiplex PCR reads through MiXCR, storing one row per CDR3 protein. The sample consists of 350,000 to 450,000 distinct CDR3 sequences, under 15% of them appearing once. As for time point: newly diagnosed GD, antithyroid drugs for less than 3 months. RNA extracted from PBMCs served as the sequencing template. The sample also formed part of further work on T cells in Graves' hyperthyroidism and ophthalmopathy.

The sequencing used peripheral blood mononuclear cells (PBMCs), collected at new diagnosis, from a patient treated with antithyroid drugs. These receptors were obtained from a woman in her 30s with Graves disease.

The chain links TRBV9 to TRBJ2-5; D could derive from TRBD1 or TRBD2 (5 bases each). Germline V lookup: CDR1 SGDLS, CDR2 YYNGEE. The CDR3 totals 16 residues. The germline V and J ends were trimmed by 3 bases and 5 bases, with 20 bases remaining between them. This chain's CDR3 is CASSAKGTAKGETQYF. In DNA, the CDR3 is TGTGCCAGCAGCGCGAAGGGGACCGCTAAAGGGGAGACCCAGTACTTC.

This clonotype was seen ten or more times. This chain uses TRBV28 with TRBJ2-1, with D perhaps given as TRBD1 or TRBD2 (6 bases each). V was shortened by 6 bases and J by 3 bases, with 9 bases between the two germline ends. Germline V gives CDR1 MDHEN, CDR2 SYDVKM. The CDR3 is 13 amino acids. The CDR3 loop is CASRGGSYNEQFF. DNA for the CDR3: TGTGCCAGCAGAGGGGGGAGCTACAATGAGCAGTTCTTC.

This clonotype was seen just once. It may be a read error: a sequence one base away is much more abundant. The CDR3: CASSLAGGPVTQYF. The CDR3 bases are TGTGCCAGCAGTCTAGCGGGAGGGCCCGTTACGCAGTATTTT. The rearrangement joins TRBV6-1 to TRBJ2-3; 12 bases are shared with TRBD2. V was clipped by 5 bases and J by 8 bases; unmatched bases: 5. Germline V lookup: CDR1 MNHNS, CDR2 SASEGT. The CDR3 sequence is 14 residues long.

This clonotype was detected only a few times. This chain connects TRBV9 to TRBJ2-2, with a tentative D call TRBD2 (6 bases). Trimming pared 0 bases from V and 1 base from J, leaving 10 bases between. CDR3 length: 16 residues. CDR1 is SGDLS and CDR2 is YYNGEE in the germline V gene. In nucleotides, the CDR3 is TGTGCCAGCAGCGTAGGGGGGACTCTGAACACCGGGGAGCTGTTTTTT. Amino acids: CASSVGGTLNTGELFF.

This clonotype was seen more than once but under ten times. The rearrangement joins TRBV2 to TRBJ2-2; 8 nucleotides align to TRBD2. The CDR3 length is 15 residues. Germline V gene sequence: CDR1 SNHLY, CDR2 FYNNEI. Losses at the gene ends were 7 bases for V and 4 bases for J; bases not matched to a gene: 8. The CDR3 DNA reads TGTGCCAGCATTAGGGGGGCGGGAGGCACCGGGGAGCTGTTTTTT. Protein sequence: CASIRGAGGTGELFF. The full variable domain, its missing parts supplied by reference TRBV2 and TRBJ2-2, is EPEVTQTPSHQVTQMGQEVILRCVPISNHLYFYWYRQILGQKVEFLVSFYNNEISEKSEIFDDQFSVERPDGSNFTLKIRSTKLEDSAMYFCASIRGAGGTGELFFGEGSRLTVL.

In its sample, this clonotype was seen a few times. CDR3 amino acids: CASSFGGHGREQYF. In nucleotides, the CDR3 is TGCGCCAGCAGCTTCGGTGGGCATGGACGGGAGCAGTACTTC. The V and J genes are TRBV5-1 and TRBJ2-7; D remains unclear. This CDR3 has 14 amino acids. CDR1 is SGHRS, CDR2 YFSETQ, per germline. Trimming left V 2 bases short and J 7 bases short, with 16 bases between.

This clonotype was seen many times. The CDR3 coding sequence is TGTGCCAGCAGGGAGCGGGGAACCTCCTACAATGAGCAGTTCTTC. Encoded protein: CASRERGTSYNEQFF. This chain links TRBV11-2 with TRBJ2-1; TRBD2 matches 7 bases. CDR1 SGHAT and CDR2 FQNNGV come from the germline V gene. Unmatched junction bases numbered 5, after V lost 6 bases and J lost 0 bases. CDR3 size: 15 residues. The full variable domain, rest sourced from reference TRBV11-2 and TRBJ2-1, is EAGVAQSPRYKIIEKRQSVAFWCNPISGHATLYWYQQILGQGPKLLIQFQNNGVVDDSQLPKDRFSAERLKGVDSTLKIQPAKLEDSAVYLCASRERGTSYNEQFFGPGTRLTVL.

This clonotype was observed a few times. The chain couples TRBV20-1 to TRBJ2-2; TRBD2 matches 7 bases. CDR1 and CDR2 from the germline V gene are DFQATT and SNEGSKA (reference sequence). V lost 3 bases and J lost 2; bases outside the gene matches: 3. This CDR3 spans 14 amino acids. The CDR3 protein is CSASCGSNTGELFF. CDR3 sequence (DNA): TGCAGTGCTAGTTGCGGGAGTAACACCGGGGAGCTGTTTTTT.

Many counts were recorded for this clonotype. The genes are TRBV7-8 and TRBJ2-7, with D possibly TRBD2 on 6 matching bases. This CDR3 contains 14 residues. Germline V gene data show CDR1 as SGHVS and CDR2 as FQNEAQ. Between the trimmed V and J ends, which lost 8 bases and 4 bases, there was a span of 18 bases. The CDR3 loop reads CASYPAEGRYEQYF. CDR3 DNA: TGTGCCAGCTACCCAGCGGAGGGTAGGTACGAGCAGTACTTC.

This clonotype was recorded many times. The chain couples TRBV6-1 to TRBJ1-5; the D gene is possibly TRBD1 (5 bases). From germline, CDR1 is MNHNS and CDR2 SASEGT. V lost 6 bases and J lost 0, with 12 bases in between. The CDR3 covers 15 residues. The chain's CDR3 is CASSEGYYSNQPQHF. CDR3 DNA: TGTGCCAGCAGCGAGGGGTATTATAGCAATCAGCCCCAGCATTTT.

This chain connects TRBV12-3 or TRBV12-4 to TRBJ2-1; 9 positions agree with TRBD1. V was pared by 6 bases and J by 9 bases, with 9 bases of the junction left unmatched. This CDR3 comprises 14 residues. CDR3 residues: CASSPGQGRFEQFF. The CDR3 nucleotides read TGTGCCAGCAGCCCGGGACAGGGACGTTTTGAGCAGTTCTTC.

At least ten counts were recorded for this clonotype. V is TRBV7-8 and J is TRBJ2-1; D not certain. The CDR3 has 14 residues. Trimming cost V 4 bases and J 6 bases, with 13 bases left between them. The germline V gene encodes CDR1 SGHVS and CDR2 FQNEAQ. This chain's CDR3 is CASSSVSAINEQFF. CDR3 in DNA: TGTGCCAGCAGCTCGGTGAGCGCGATCAATGAGCAGTTCTTC.

The sample holds many counts of this clonotype. The chain employs TRBV12-3 or TRBV12-4 and TRBJ2-7, with 7 bases that match TRBD1. Germline trimming cut 7 bases from V and 2 bases from J; bases unmatched to any gene: 8. The CDR3 has 14 amino acids. CDR3 residues: CASTTKDRTYEQYF. Here the CDR3 DNA reads TGTGCCAGCACAACCAAGGACAGGACCTACGAGCAGTACTTC.

This clonotype showed up many times. The rearrangement joins TRBV7-6 to TRBJ2-3, with 12 bases that match TRBD2. V lost 4 bases to trimming and J lost 3 bases; unmatched junction nucleotides: 8. The CDR3 consists of 17 residues. Per the germline V gene, CDR1 is SGHVS and CDR2 is FNYEAQ. CDR3 nucleotides: TGTGCCAGCAGCTCCCTGACTAGCGGGAGTACGACAGATACGCAGTATTTT. Translation gives CASSSLTSGSTTDTQYF.

This chain uses TRBV7-9 with TRBJ1-4; D is perhaps TRBD1 (6 bases). Trimming cost V 10 bases and J 7 bases, with 16 bases left between them. In germline, CDR1 is SEHNR, CDR2 FQNEAQ (reference sequence). The CDR3 has 13 amino acids. CDR3 protein: CAKGGGRREKLFF. The DNA for the CDR3 is TGTGCCAAAGGAGGGGGGAGGCGTGAAAAACTGTTTTTT.

This clonotype was seen ten or more times. The chain is built from TRBV18 and TRBJ2-1, with TRBD2 matching 14 bases. The CDR3 spans 15 residues. CDR1 KGHSH and CDR2 LQKENI come from the germline V gene. V dropped 8 bases and J dropped 5; count of bases not matched to a gene: 5. CDR3: CASSPGLAGDNEQFF. The DNA of the CDR3 is TGTGCCAGCAGCCCGGGACTAGCGGGAGACAATGAGCAGTTCTTC.

In regard to this clonotype: One junction end disagrees with the germline gene, perhaps due to a read error. The chain is built from TRBV15 and TRBJ2-7; 8 bases fit TRBD1. This CDR3 comprises 15 residues. Germline lookup yields CDR1 LNHNV and CDR2 YYDKDF (reference sequence). The CDR3 bases are TGTACCACCAGCAGGGGGGCAGGGGGCAACTACGAGCAGTACTTC. Translating it yields CTTSRGAGGNYEQYF.

This clonotype was counted a few times. The chain employs TRBV7-9 and TRBJ2-3, with D tentatively TRBD2 (6 bases). CDR3 length: 16 amino acids. Germline values: CDR1 SEHNR, CDR2 FQNEAQ (reference sequence). V was pared by 1 base and J by 0 bases, with 11 bases between. CDR3 coding DNA: TGTGCCAGCAGCTTAGGGGCGGGATCTAGCACAGATACGCAGTATTTT. Protein product: CASSLGAGSSTDTQYF.

This clonotype was recorded many times. V and J are TRBV6-1 and TRBJ2-7; 7 bases are shared with TRBD1. With V trimmed by 4 bases and J by 2 bases, 5 bases remained unmatched. The length of the CDR3 is 14 residues. Germline V gives CDR1 MNHNS, CDR2 SASEGT. CDR3: CASSVGQYTYEQYF. The CDR3 DNA follows: TGTGCCAGCAGTGTGGGACAGTATACCTACGAGCAGTACTTC.

This rearrangement joins TRBV2 to TRBJ1-4; D is perhaps TRBD1 (6 bases). Trimming took off 7 bases at V and 1 base at J, with 10 bases between the two ends. Germline CDR1 is SNHLY and CDR2 is FYNNEI. The CDR3 totals 14 residues. The CDR3 region is CASTLQGTNEKLFF. CDR3 DNA: TGTGCCAGCACACTACAGGGAACTAATGAAAAACTGTTTTTT.

The rearrangement joins TRBV6-1 to TRBJ1-3, with 8 bases lining up with TRBD1. The CDR3 loop spans 16 amino acids. The V gene's germline CDR1 is MNHNS and CDR2 SASEGT. V trimming: 5 bases; J trimming: 0 bases; junction bases outside the gene matches: 6. The CDR3 reads CASSPTTGGSGNTIYF. DNA of the CDR3: TGTGCCAGCAGTCCTACCACAGGGGGCTCTGGAAACACCATATATTTT.